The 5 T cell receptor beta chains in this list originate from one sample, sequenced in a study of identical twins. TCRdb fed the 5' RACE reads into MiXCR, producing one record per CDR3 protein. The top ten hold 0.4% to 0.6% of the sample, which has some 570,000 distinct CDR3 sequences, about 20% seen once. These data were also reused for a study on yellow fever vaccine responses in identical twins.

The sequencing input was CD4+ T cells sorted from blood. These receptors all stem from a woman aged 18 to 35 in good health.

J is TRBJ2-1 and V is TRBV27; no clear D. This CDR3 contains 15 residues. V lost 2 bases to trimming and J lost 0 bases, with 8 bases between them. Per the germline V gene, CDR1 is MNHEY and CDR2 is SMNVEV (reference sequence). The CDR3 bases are TGTGCCAGCAGTTTAGGTAGACTCTCCTACAATGAGCAGTTCTTC. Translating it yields CASSLGRLSYNEQFF.

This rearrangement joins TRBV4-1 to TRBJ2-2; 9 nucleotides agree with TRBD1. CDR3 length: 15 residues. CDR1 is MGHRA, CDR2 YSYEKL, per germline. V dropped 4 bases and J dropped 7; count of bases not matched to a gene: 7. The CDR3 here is CASSPGTGTVGELFF. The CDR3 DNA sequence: TGCGCCAGCAGCCCCGGGACAGGGACAGTCGGGGAGCTGTTTTTT.

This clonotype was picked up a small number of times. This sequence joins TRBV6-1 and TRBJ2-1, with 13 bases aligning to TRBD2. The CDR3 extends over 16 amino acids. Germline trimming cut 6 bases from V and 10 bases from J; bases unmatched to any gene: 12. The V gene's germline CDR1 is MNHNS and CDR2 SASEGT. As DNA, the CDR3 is TGTGCCAGCAGGCGGACTAGCGGGAGTTCGGAGGGAGAGCAGTTCTTC. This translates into CASRRTSGSSEGEQFF.

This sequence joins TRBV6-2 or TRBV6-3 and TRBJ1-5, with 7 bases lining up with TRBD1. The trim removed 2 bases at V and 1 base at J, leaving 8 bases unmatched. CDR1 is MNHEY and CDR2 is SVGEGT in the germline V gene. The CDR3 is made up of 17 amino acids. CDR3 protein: CASSYPTGEVSNQPQHF. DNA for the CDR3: TGTGCCAGCAGTTACCCTACAGGGGAAGTGAGCAATCAGCCCCAGCATTTT.

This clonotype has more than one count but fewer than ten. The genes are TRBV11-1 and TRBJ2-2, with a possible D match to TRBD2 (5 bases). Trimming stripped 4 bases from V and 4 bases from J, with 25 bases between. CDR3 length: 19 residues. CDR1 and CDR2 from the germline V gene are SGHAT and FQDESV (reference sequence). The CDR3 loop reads CASSSPSDEGGPRTGELFF. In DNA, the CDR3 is TGTGCCAGCAGCTCACCTTCGGATGAGGGCGGGCCCCGCACCGGGGAGCTGTTTTTT.